This T cell receptor (beta chain) originates from a study of blood T cell repertoires in COVID-19. The CDR3 spans 14 residues. Germline V gives CDR1 SEHNR, CDR2 FQNEAQ (reference sequence). V was clipped by 4 bases and J by 7 bases; unmatched bases: 6. Profiling relied on immunoSEQ multiplex PCR, and the TCRdb table lists in-frame clones only, not all of them. The data hold around 170,000 clones, with 80% observed a single time. Sequencing used peripheral blood. The chain uses TRBV7-9 and TRBJ2-1; 8 bases align to TRBD1. This TCR was recovered from a man aged 65 to 79 with active or convalescent COVID-19. The CDR3 bases are TGTGCCAGCAGCTCCGACAGGGGAGCAAATGAGCAGTTCTTC. Its translation is CASSSDRGANEQFF.